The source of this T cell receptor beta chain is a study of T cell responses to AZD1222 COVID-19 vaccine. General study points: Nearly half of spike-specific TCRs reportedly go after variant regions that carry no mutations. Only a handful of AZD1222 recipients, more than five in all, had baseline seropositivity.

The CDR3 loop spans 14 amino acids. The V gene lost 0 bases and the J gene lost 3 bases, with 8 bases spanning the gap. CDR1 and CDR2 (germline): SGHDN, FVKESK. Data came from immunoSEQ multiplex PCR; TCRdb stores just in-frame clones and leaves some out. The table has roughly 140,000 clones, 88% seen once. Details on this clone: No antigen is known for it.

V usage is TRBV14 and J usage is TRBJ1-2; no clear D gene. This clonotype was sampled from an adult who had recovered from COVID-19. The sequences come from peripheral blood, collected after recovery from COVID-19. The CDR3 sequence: CASSQDLAYYGYTF. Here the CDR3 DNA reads TGTGCCAGCAGCCAAGATCTGGCTTACTATGGCTACACCTTC. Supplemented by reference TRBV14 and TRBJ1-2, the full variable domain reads EAGVTQFPSHSVIEKGQTVTLRCDPISGHDNLYWYRRVMGKEIKFLLHFVKESKQDESGMPNNRFLAERTGGTYSTLKVQPAELEDSGVYFCASSQDLAYYGYTFGSGTRLTVV.